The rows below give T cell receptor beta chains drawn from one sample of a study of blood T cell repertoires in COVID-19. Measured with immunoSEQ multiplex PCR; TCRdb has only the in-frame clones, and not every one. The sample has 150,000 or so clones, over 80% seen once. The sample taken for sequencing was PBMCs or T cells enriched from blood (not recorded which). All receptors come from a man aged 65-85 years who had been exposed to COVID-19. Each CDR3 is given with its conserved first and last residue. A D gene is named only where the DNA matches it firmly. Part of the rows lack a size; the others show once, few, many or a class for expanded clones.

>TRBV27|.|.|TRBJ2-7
CASSLSYVGAYEQYF
TGTGCCAGCAGTTTATCGTATGTAGGAGCTTACGAGCAGTACTTC
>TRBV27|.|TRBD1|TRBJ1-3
CASRPQGEPGNTIYF
TGTGCCAGCCGCCCCCAGGGGGAGCCAGGAAACACCATATATTTT
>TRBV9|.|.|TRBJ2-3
CASSVDGLVDDTQYF
TGTGCCAGCAGCGTAGATGGCCTAGTAGACGATACGCAGTATTTT
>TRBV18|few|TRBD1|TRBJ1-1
CASSPLGTGVTEAFF
TGTGCCAGCTCACCACTCGGGACAGGGGTGACTGAAGCTTTCTTT
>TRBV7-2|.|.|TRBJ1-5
CASSLGPGPQHF
TGTGCCAGCAGCTTAGGCCCGGGGCCCCAGCATTTT
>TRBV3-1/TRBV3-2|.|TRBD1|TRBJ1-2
CASRLQGASAYGYTF
TGTGCCAGCAGACTGCAGGGGGCGTCTGCCTATGGCTACACCTTC
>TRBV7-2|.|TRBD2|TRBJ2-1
CASSLAGTSGGAGYNEQFF
TGTGCCAGCAGCTTAGCCGGGACTAGCGGGGGTGCTGGCTACAATGAGCAGTTCTTC
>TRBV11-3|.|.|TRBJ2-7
CASSLEGRHEQYF
TGTGCCAGCAGCTTAGAGGGGAGGCACGAGCAGTACTTC
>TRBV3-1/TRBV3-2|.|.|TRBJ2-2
CAGCTSGQKNTGELFF
TGTGCCGGATGTACCTCGGGACAAAAGAACACCGGGGAGCTGTTTTTT
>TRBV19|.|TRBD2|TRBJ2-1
CASSRASGGAYNEQFF
TGTGCCAGTAGTAGGGCTAGCGGGGGGGCCTACAATGAGCAGTTCTTC
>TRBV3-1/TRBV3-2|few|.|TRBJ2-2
CASSQATVTGELFF
TGTGCCAGCAGCCAAGCTACGGTTACCGGGGAGCTGTTTTTT
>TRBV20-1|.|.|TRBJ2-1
CSARVRGGRFF
TGCAGTGCTAGAGTTAGGGGGGGAAGGTTCTTC
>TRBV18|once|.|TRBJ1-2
CASSQATEGRTYGYTF
TGTGCCAGCTCGCAAGCGACGGAGGGGAGGACTTATGGCTACACCTTC
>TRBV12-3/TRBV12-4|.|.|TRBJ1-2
CASSPAGTRSYTF
TGTGCCAGCAGCCCCGCCGGGACACGAAGCTACACCTTC
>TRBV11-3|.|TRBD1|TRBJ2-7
CASSLDGAGGNEQYF
TGTGCCAGCAGCTTAGATGGTGCAGGGGGCAACGAGCAGTACTTC
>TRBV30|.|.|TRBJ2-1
CAWKAGGNNEQFF
TGTGCCTGGAAGGCAGGGGGGAACAATGAGCAGTTCTTC
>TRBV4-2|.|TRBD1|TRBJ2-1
CASSQRGQDLKDEQFF
TGTGCCAGCAGCCAACGGGGACAGGACCTTAAGGATGAGCAGTTCTTC
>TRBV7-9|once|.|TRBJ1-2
CASSLGQAVYGYTF
TGTGCCAGCAGCTTAGGGCAGGCCGTCTATGGCTACACCTTC
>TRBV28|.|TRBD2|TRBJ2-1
CASSPTSGRAGSYNEQFF
TGTGCCAGCAGTCCCACTAGCGGGAGGGCGGGTTCCTACAATGAGCAGTTCTTC
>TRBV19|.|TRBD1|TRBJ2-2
CASSMRQGNTGELFF
TGTGCCAGTAGTATGAGACAGGGTAACACCGGGGAGCTGTTTTTT
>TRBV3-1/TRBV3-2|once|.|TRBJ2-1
CASSRGGGQFF
TGTGCCAGCAGCCGGGGGGGCGGGCAGTTCTTC
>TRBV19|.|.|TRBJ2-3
CASGYGGTDTQYF
TGTGCCAGTGGGTACGGGGGCACAGATACGCAGTATTTT
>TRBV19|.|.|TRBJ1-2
CASSIGFPTDYGYTF
TGTGCCAGTAGTATAGGATTCCCCACAGACTATGGCTACACCTTC
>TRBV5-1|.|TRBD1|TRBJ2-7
CASSLPDRGPYEQYF
TGCGCCAGCAGTCTCCCGGACAGGGGGCCCTACGAGCAGTACTTC
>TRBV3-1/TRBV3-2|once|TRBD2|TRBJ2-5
CASSQGGSGSRKETQYF
TGTGCCAGCAGCCAAGGGGGTAGCGGGAGTCGAAAGGAGACCCAGTACTTC
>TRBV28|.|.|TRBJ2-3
CASSFSGRTDTQYF
TGTGCCAGCAGTTTTAGCGGACGCACAGATACGCAGTATTTT
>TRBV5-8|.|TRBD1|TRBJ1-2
CASSSVPGQGAIGYTF
TGTGCCAGCAGCTCGGTACCGGGACAGGGGGCGATTGGCTACACCTTC
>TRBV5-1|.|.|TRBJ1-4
CASTISGAGGEKLFF
TGCGCCAGCACCATATCAGGGGCAGGAGGTGAAAAACTGTTTTTT
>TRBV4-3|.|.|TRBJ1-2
CASSPQYRDRPGGYTF
TGCGCCAGCAGCCCCCAATACCGCGACAGGCCGGGTGGCTACACCTTC
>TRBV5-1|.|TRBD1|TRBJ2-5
CASSGTGTGDETQYF
TGCGCCAGCAGCGGGACCGGGACAGGGGATGAGACCCAGTACTTC
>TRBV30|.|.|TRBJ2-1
CAWSSGLLAYNEQFF
TGTGCCTGGAGTTCAGGTTTGTTGGCCTACAATGAGCAGTTCTTC
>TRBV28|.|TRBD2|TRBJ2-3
CASSGIGLAVDTDTQYF
TGTGCCAGCAGTGGGATCGGGCTAGCGGTCGACACAGATACGCAGTATTTT
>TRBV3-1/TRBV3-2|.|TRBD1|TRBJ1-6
CASSPPPGTGNSPLHF
TGTGCCAGCAGCCCTCCGCCAGGGACAGGCAATTCACCCCTCCACTTT
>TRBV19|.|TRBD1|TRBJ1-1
CASSIRQGEAFF
TGTGCCAGTAGTATAAGACAGGGGGAAGCTTTCTTT
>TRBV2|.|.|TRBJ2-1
CASRPSTTSQFF
TGTGCCAGCAGGCCCTCTACTACGTCCCAGTTCTTC